Below, 16 T cell receptor beta chains from the same sample are listed, as sequenced in a study of T cells in women clearing cervical HPV infection. The table came from immunoSEQ multiplex PCR; TCRdb's copy has only in-frame clones and leaves some out. The sample holds under 50,000 clones. Material: blood buffy coat. These receptors were collected from a woman between 18 and 70 years old with a cervical HPV16 infection that either progressed to CIN3+ or cleared (not recorded which).

About this clone itself: The read gets to within 3 residues of the CDR3 end, and the germline J gene fills in the rest. V is TRBV6-2 or TRBV6-3 and J is TRBJ2-2; D is possibly TRBD2 (5 bases). This CDR3 contains 16 residues. With 1 base removed from V and 1 base from J, the gap between germline ends came to 10 bases. Germline loops: CDR1 MNHEY, CDR2 SVGEGT. Incomplete CDR3 DNA: TGTGCCAGCAGTTACTTTGAGGGCTGGAACACCGGGGAG. This encodes CASSYFEGWNTGE. The whole CDR3 protein is CASSYFEGWNTGELFF.

The sequenced CDR3 bases are TGTGCCAGCAGCGCGTCGGACAGGGGATACAATGAC. Translating it yields CASSASDRGYND. The whole CDR3 reads CASSASDRGYNDYTF. The chain employs TRBV7-9 and TRBJ1-2; TRBD1 aligns across 9 bases. The CDR3 extends 3 residues past the end of the read, so its final part is completed from the germline J gene. There are 15 residues in the CDR3. Per the germline V gene, CDR1 is SEHNR and CDR2 is FQNEAQ (reference sequence). Using reference TRBV7-9 and TRBJ1-2 for the parts outside the CDR3, the full variable domain is DTGVSQNPRHKITKRGQNVTFRCDPISEHNRLYWYRQTLGQGPEFLTYFQNEAQLEKSRLLSDRFSAERPKGSFSTLEIQRTEQGDSAMYLCASSASDRGYNDYTFGSGTRLTVV.

The part of the CDR3 DNA that was read is TGTGCCAGCGGGCGGGGGAACCAAGAGACC. Protein: CASGRGNQET. The complete CDR3 reads CASGRGNQETQYF. The V call is TRBV2, the J call TRBJ2-5; TRBD2 aligns across 7 bases. The CDR3 extends 3 residues past the end of the read, so its final part is completed from the germline J gene. There are 13 residues in the CDR3. The ends lost 8 bases at V and 0 bases at J; junction bases unmatched: 3. Germline loops: CDR1 SNHLY, CDR2 FYNNEI.

A note on this clone: The CDR3 is cut off 3 residues early in the read; its end comes from the germline J gene. This chain links TRBV7-9 with TRBJ1-5, with unresolved D. Germline assignment: CDR1 SEHNR and CDR2 FQNEAQ (reference sequence). The CDR3 loop spans 13 amino acids. V was clipped by 4 bases and J by 2 bases, with 6 bases between them. CDR3 DNA (partial): TGTGCCAGCAGCTGCGGGGGCAATCAGCCC. Translated: CASSCGGNQP. The entire CDR3 is CASSCGGNQPQHF.

About this clone: Read coverage stops 3 residues before the CDR3 terminus; the germline J gene supplies the remainder. V gene TRBV2 combines with J gene TRBJ1-2; D not certain. The CDR3 covers 15 residues. Germline V gives CDR1 SNHLY, CDR2 FYNNEI. Here the CDR3 reads CASSYKTGSRYDYTF. The DNA read from the CDR3 is TGTGCCAGCAGCTACAAAACCGGGTCCCGCTACGAC. The full variable domain, rest sourced from reference TRBV2 and TRBJ1-2, is EPEVTQTPSHQVTQMGQEVILRCVPISNHLYFYWYRQILGQKVEFLVSFYNNEISEKSEIFDDQFSVERPDGSNFTLKIRSTKLEDSAMYFCASSYKTGSRYDYTFGSGTRLTVV.

In the case of this clone: The CDR3 goes on 3 residues after the read ends, and that part is filled in from the germline J gene. The chain is built from TRBV11-1 and TRBJ2-2, with a tentative D call TRBD1 (5 bases). The CDR3 runs 14 residues. Trimming cost V 1 base and J 6 bases, with 9 bases left between them. Germline CDR1 is SGHAT and CDR2 is FQDESV (reference sequence). The CDR3: CASSLGRVAGELFF. The CDR3 bases that were read are TGTGCCAGCAGCTTAGGCAGGGTGGCCGGGGAG.

As to this clone: Read data end 3 residues before the CDR3 end; the end is taken from the germline J gene. This chain uses TRBV19 with TRBJ2-7; 11 nucleotides align to TRBD1. The V gene's germline CDR1 is LNHDA and CDR2 SQIVND (reference sequence). The CDR3 is 13 residues long. V lost 3 bases to trimming and J lost 6 bases; unmatched junction nucleotides: 1. The sequenced part of the CDR3 DNA is TGTGCCAGTAGTATGGGGACAGGGGGCGAG. This codes for CASSMGTGGE. The CDR3 reads in full as CASSMGTGGEQYF.

As regards this clone: The read falls 3 residues short of the CDR3 end, and the missing part is taken from the germline J gene. This chain joins TRBV28 and TRBJ2-7; 8 nucleotides line up with TRBD1. The CDR3 runs to 15 residues. The germline gives CDR1 MDHEN, CDR2 SYDVKM. Trimming took 1 base from V and 3 from J; bases not matched to a gene: 5. The sequenced part of the CDR3 DNA is TGTGCCAGCAGTTTATTTGGACAGGGCAACTACGAG. This codes for CASSLFGQGNYE. The full CDR3 sequence reads CASSLFGQGNYEQYF.

As to this clone: The observed sequence ends 3 residues before the CDR3 terminus, with the missing tail filled in from the germline J gene. V usage is TRBV5-4 and J usage is TRBJ2-5; D remains ambiguous. This CDR3 is built from 13 residues. Trimming pared 0 bases from V and 5 bases from J, leaving 8 bases between. Germline CDR1 reads SGHNT; CDR2 reads YYREEE (reference sequence). Here the CDR3 reads CASSLVPAETQYF. The sequenced CDR3 bases are TGTGCCAGCAGCTTGGTCCCCGCGGAGACC.

To note about this clone: The CDR3 end lies 3 residues beyond the end of the read and is filled in from the germline J gene. The chain links TRBV13 to TRBJ2-7, with a possible D match to TRBD2 (5 bases). The V end lost 1 base, the J end lost 5 bases, and 9 bases lay between the germline ends. The CDR3 contains 13 residues. Per germline, CDR1 PRHDT and CDR2 FYEKMQ (reference sequence). The CDR3 bases that were read are TGTGCCAGCAGCTTAGTAGATAGCGACGAG. It yields the protein CASSLVDSDE. The full CDR3 protein is CASSLVDSDEQYF.

As to this clone: Coverage ceases 3 residues before the CDR3 finishes, and the germline J gene fills in the end. This chain uses TRBV20-1 with TRBJ1-1; 7 bases match TRBD1. V shed 5 bases, J shed 1 base, and the junction held 4 bases outside the gene matches. There are 13 residues in the CDR3. CDR1 and CDR2 (germline): DFQATT, SNEGSKA (reference sequence). CDR3 sequence: CSAGGQKNTEAFF. CDR3 DNA (partial): TGCAGTGCTGGGGGACAGAAGAACACTGAA.

About this clone itself: Read sequence stops 3 residues before the CDR3 end, and the germline J gene provides the missing end. The chain is built from TRBV19 and TRBJ1-2; a weak D match, TRBD1 (6 bases). The germline CDR1 and CDR2 sequences are LNHDA and SQIVND (reference sequence). The CDR3 spans 15 residues. The sequenced CDR3 bases are TGTGCCAGTAGTATAGATCCGTACAGGGTAGACGGC. Translation gives CASSIDPYRVDG. The whole CDR3 region reads CASSIDPYRVDGYTF.

CDR3 DNA, as far as it was read: TGTGCCAGCTCCGAGGGACAGAACTACGGG. Amino acid sequence: CASSEGQNYG. The full CDR3 is CASSEGQNYGYTF. The V gene is TRBV18, the J gene TRBJ1-2; 7 bases are a match to TRBD1. Coverage ceases 3 residues before the CDR3 finishes, and the germline J gene fills in the end. Germline V gene sequence: CDR1 KGHSH, CDR2 LQKENI. This CDR3 is 13 amino acids long.

As to this clone: Read sequence stops 3 residues before the CDR3 end, and the germline J gene provides the missing end. The chain uses TRBV7-9 and TRBJ1-3; D is unresolved. The germline V and J ends were trimmed by 5 bases and 3 bases, with 5 bases remaining between them. CDR3 length equals 12 residues. Germline assignment: CDR1 SEHNR and CDR2 FQNEAQ (reference sequence). Partial CDR3 DNA: TGTGCCAGCAGCCTAAGTGGAAACACC. It yields the protein CASSLSGNT. The full CDR3 protein is CASSLSGNTIYF.

A word on this clone: The CDR3 end lies 3 residues beyond the end of the read and is filled in from the germline J gene. The rearrangement links TRBV7-2 to TRBJ1-1; the D gene is possibly TRBD1 (5 bases). Trimming pared 5 bases from V and 5 bases from J, leaving 9 bases between. Germline loops: CDR1 SGHTA, CDR2 FQGNSA. This CDR3 has 12 residues. CDR3 sequence: CASSPGGTEAFF. The sequenced CDR3 bases are TGTGCCAGCAGCCCCGGGGGGACTGAA. Combining the CDR3 with reference TRBV7-2 and TRBJ1-1 gives the whole variable domain GAGVSQSPSNKVTEKGKDVELRCDPISGHTALYWYRQSLGQGLEFLIYFQGNSAPDKSGLPSDRFSAERTGGSVSTLTIQRTQQEDSAVYLCASSPGGTEAFFGQGTRLTVV.

As concerns this clone: With the read ending 3 residues before the CDR3 end, the germline J gene is used to fill in that end. The chain employs TRBV6-2 or TRBV6-3 and TRBJ2-1; D uncertain. Germline CDR1 is MNHEY and CDR2 is SVGEGT. Trimming left V 9 bases short and J 4 bases short, with 16 bases between. CDR3 length equals 14 residues. Partial CDR3 DNA: TGTGCCAGTTCTATCAAGAAGCCGTACAATGAG. Its protein is CASSIKKPYNE. The CDR3 reads in full as CASSIKKPYNEQFF.